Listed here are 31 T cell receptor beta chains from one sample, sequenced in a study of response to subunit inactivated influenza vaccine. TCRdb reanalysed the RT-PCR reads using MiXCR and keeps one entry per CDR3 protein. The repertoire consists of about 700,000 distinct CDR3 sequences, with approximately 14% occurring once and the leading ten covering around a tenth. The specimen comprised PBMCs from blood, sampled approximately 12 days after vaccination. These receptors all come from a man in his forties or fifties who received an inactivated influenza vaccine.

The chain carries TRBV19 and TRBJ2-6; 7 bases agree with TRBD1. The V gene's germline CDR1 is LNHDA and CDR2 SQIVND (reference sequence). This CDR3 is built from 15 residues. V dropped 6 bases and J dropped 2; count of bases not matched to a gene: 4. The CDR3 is CASRETGAGANVLTF. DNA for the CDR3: TGTGCCAGTAGGGAAACAGGGGCTGGGGCCAACGTCCTGACTTTC.

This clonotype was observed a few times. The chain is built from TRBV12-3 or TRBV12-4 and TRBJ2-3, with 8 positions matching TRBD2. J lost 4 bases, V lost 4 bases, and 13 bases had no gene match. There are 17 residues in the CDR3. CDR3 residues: CASSSSFRGGTPDTQYF. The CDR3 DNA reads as TGTGCCAGCAGTTCTAGCTTTCGGGGGGGCACCCCAGATACGCAGTATTTT.

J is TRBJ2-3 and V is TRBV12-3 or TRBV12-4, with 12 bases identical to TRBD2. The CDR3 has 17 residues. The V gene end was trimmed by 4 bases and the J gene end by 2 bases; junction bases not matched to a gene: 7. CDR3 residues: CASSSQLAGGNTDTQYF. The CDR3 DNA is TGTGCCAGCAGTTCACAACTAGCGGGAGGAAACACAGATACGCAGTATTTT.

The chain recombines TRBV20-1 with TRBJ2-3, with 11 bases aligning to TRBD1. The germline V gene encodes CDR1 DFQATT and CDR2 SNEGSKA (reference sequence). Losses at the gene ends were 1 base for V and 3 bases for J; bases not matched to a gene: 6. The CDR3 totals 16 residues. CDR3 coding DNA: TGCAGTGCTAGAGCTGGGGACAGGGGGAGAACAGATACGCAGTATTTT. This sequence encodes CSARAGDRGRTDTQYF.

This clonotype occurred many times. In DNA form, the CDR3 reads TGCAGTGCTACTCGACAAGAGACCCAGTACTTC. As protein: CSATRQETQYF. This rearrangement joins TRBV20-1 to TRBJ2-5; D remains ambiguous. Per the germline V gene, CDR1 is DFQATT and CDR2 is SNEGSKA (reference sequence). V gave up 4 bases and J gave up 2 bases, with 5 bases separating them. This CDR3 is built from 11 residues.

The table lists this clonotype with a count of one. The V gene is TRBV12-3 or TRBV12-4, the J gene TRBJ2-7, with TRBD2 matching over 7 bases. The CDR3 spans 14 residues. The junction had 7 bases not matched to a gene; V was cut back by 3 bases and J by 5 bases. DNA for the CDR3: TGTGCCAGCAGTTTTCGGCGGGAGAGGAACGAGCAGTACTTC. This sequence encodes CASSFRRERNEQYF.

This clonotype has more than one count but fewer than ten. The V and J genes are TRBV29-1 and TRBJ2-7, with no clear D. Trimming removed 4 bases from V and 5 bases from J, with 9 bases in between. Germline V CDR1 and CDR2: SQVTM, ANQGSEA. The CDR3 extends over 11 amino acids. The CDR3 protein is CSVVGLDEQYF. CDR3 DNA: TGCAGCGTTGTTGGGTTAGACGAGCAGTACTTC.

The CDR3 sequence: CSARSDVVQDTQYF. CDR3 coding DNA: TGCAGTGCTAGATCAGACGTAGTACAAGATACGCAGTATTTT. The genes are TRBV20-1 and TRBJ2-3; D uncertain. Germline loops: CDR1 DFQATT, CDR2 SNEGSKA (reference sequence). V lost 2 bases to trimming and J lost 5 bases, with 14 bases between them. The CDR3 has 14 residues.

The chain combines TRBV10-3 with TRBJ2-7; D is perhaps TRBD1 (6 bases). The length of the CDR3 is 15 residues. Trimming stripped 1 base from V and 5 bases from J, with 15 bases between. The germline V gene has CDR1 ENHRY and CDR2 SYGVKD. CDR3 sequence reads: CAISELPGVGNEQYF. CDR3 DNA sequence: TGTGCCATCAGTGAGTTGCCAGGGGTCGGGAACGAGCAGTACTTC.

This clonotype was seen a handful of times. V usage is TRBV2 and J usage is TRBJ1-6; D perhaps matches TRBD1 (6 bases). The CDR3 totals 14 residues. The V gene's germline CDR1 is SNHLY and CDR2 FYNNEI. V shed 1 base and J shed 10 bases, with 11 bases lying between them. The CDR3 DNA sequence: TGTGCCAGCAGTGAAGTCAGGGGCGGATCACCCCTCCACTTT. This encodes CASSEVRGGSPLHF.

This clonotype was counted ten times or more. In nucleotides, the CDR3 is TGCGCCAGCAGCCAAGGCGAACTAGCGGGAAACACCGGGGAGCTGTTTTTT. Its protein product is CASSQGELAGNTGELFF. The V and J genes are TRBV4-3 and TRBJ2-2; TRBD2 agrees at 10 bases. CDR1 is LGHNA and CDR2 is YSLEER in the germline V gene. V gave up 1 base and J gave up 2 bases; unmatched junction bases: 4. The CDR3 spans 17 residues.

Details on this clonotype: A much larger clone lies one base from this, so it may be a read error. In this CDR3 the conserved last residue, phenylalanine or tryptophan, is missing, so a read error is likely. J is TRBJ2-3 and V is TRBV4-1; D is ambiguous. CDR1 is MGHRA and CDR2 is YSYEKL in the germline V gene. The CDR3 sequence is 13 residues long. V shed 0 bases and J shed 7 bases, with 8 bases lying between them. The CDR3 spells CASSQDVPYTQYY. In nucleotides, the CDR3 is TGCGCCAGCAGCCAAGATGTCCCGTATACGCAGTATTAT.

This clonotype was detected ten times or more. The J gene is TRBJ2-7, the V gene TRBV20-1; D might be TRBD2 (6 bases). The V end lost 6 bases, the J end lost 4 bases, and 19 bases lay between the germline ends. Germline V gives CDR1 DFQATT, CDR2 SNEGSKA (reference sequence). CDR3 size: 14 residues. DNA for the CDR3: TGCAGTGCGAGGCCCTCGGGAGAATGGTACGAGCAGTACTTC. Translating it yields CSARPSGEWYEQYF.

CDR3 region: CSARRNSRTEAFF. Here the CDR3 DNA reads TGCAGTGCTAGGCGAAACAGTCGCACTGAAGCTTTCTTT. The chain couples TRBV20-1 to TRBJ1-1; D ambiguous. Germline lookup yields CDR1 DFQATT and CDR2 SNEGSKA (reference sequence). Trimming took 3 bases from V and 4 from J, leaving 12 bases between them. CDR3 length: 13 residues.

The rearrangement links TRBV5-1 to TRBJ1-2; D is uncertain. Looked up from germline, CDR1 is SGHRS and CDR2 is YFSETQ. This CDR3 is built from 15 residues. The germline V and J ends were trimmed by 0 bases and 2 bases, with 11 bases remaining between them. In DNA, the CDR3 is TGCGCCAGCAGCTTGGTTGCCAGCGGGAACTATGGCTACACCTTC. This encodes CASSLVASGNYGYTF.

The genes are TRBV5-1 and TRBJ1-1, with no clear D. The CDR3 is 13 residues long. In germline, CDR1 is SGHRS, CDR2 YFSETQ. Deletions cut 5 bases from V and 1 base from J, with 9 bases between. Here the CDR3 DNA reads TGCGCCAGCAGTAGGGATTGGAACACTGAAGCTTTCTTT. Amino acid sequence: CASSRDWNTEAFF.

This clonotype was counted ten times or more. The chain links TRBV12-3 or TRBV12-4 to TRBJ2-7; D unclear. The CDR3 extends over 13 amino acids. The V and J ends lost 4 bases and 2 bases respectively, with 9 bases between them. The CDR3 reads CASSSPLTYEQYF. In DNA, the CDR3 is TGTGCCAGCAGTTCCCCGCTCACCTACGAGCAGTACTTC.

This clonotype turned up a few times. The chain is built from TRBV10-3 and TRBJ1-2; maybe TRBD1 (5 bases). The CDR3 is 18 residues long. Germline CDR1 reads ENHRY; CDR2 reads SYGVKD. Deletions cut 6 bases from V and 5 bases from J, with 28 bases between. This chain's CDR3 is CAIRAITGTEQSGYGYTF. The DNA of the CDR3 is TGTGCCATCAGAGCCATTACCGGGACGGAACAATCTGGATATGGCTACACCTTC.

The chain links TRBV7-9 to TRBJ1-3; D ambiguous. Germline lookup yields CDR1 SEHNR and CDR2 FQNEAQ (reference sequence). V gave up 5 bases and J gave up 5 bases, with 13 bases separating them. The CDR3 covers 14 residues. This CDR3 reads CASSQTGLRNTIYF. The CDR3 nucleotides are TGTGCCAGCAGCCAAACGGGTCTGCGAAACACCATATATTTT. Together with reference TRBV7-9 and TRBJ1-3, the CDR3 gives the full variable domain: DTGVSQNPRHKITKRGQNVTFRCDPISEHNRLYWYRQTLGQGPEFLTYFQNEAQLEKSRLLSDRFSAERPKGSFSTLEIQRTEQGDSAMYLCASSQTGLRNTIYFGEGSWLTVV.

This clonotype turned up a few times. The chain's CDR3 is CASSLNRATDTQYF. The DNA for the CDR3 is TGTGCCAGCAGCTTAAACAGGGCCACAGATACGCAGTATTTT. The V and J genes are TRBV7-2 and TRBJ2-3; D may be TRBD1 (6 bases). The CDR3 contains 14 residues. CDR1 and CDR2 (germline): SGHTA, FQGNSA. The V end lost 2 bases, the J end lost 2 bases, and 8 bases lay between the germline ends.

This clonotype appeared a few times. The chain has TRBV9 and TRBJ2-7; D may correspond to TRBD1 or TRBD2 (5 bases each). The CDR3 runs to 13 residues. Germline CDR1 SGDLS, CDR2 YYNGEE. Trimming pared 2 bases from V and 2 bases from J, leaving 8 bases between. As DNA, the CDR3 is TGTGCCAGCAGCGTGGGACCCCCCTACGAGCAGTACTTC. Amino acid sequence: CASSVGPPYEQYF.

CDR3 sequence (DNA): TGTGCCAGCAGCTCTTCGGCAGGGGCCAACGAGCAGTACTTC. Protein sequence: CASSSSAGANEQYF. The chain carries TRBV7-9 and TRBJ2-7; tentative D call: TRBD1 (6 bases). CDR1 is SEHNR, CDR2 FQNEAQ, per germline (reference sequence). V lost 4 bases to trimming and J lost 5 bases, with 15 bases between them. The CDR3 totals 14 residues.

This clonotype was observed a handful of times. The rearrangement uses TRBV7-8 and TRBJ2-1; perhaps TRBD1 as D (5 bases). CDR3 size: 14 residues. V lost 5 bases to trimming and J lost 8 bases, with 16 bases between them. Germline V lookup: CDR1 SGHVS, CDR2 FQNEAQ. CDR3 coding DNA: TGTGCCAGCAGCCTCCGACAGCTTCAGTATGAGCAGTTCTTC. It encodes CASSLRQLQYEQFF.

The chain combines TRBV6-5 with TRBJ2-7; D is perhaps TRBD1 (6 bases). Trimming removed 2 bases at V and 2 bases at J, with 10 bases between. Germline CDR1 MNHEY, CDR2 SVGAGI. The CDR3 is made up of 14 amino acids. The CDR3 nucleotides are TGTGCCAGCAGTTACGAGGCAGGGGCCTACGAGCAGTACTTC. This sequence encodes CASSYEAGAYEQYF.

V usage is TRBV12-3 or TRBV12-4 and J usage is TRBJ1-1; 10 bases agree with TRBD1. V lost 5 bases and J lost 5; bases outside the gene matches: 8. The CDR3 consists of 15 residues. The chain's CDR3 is CASSPRTGGRTEAFF. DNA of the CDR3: TGTGCCAGCAGTCCGAGGACAGGGGGTCGGACTGAAGCTTTCTTT.

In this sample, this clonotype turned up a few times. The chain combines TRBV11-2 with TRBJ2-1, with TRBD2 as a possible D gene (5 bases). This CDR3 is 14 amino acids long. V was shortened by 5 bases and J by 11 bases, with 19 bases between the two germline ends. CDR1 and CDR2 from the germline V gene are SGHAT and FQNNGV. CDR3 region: CASSQGLFWNKQFF. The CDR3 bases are TGTGCCAGCAGCCAAGGACTCTTCTGGAATAAGCAGTTCTTC.

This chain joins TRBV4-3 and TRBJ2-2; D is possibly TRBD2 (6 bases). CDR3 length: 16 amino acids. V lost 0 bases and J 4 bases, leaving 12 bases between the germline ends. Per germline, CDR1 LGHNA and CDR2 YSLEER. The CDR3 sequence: CASSQEPGEVTGELFF. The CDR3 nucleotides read TGCGCCAGCAGCCAAGAGCCGGGGGAAGTCACCGGGGAGCTGTTTTTT.

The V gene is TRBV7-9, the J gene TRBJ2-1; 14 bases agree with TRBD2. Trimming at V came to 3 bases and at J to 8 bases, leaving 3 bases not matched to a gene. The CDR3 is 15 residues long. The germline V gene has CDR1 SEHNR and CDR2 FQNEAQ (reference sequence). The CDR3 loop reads CASSLGLAGVYEQFF. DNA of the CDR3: TGTGCCAGCAGCTTGGGACTAGCGGGAGTCTATGAGCAGTTCTTC.

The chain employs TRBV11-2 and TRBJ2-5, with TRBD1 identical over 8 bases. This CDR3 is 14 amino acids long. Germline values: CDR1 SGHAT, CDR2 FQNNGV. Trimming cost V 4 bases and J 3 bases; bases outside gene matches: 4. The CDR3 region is CASSSRDRKETQYF. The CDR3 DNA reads TGTGCCAGCAGCTCAAGGGACAGGAAAGAGACCCAGTACTTC.

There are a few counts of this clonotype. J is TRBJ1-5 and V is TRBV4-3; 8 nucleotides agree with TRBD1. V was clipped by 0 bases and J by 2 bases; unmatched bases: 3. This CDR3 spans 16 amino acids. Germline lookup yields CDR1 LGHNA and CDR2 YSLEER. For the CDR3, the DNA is TGCGCCAGCAGCCAAGATCGGGACAGGCGCAATCAGCCCCAGCATTTT. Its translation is CASSQDRDRRNQPQHF.

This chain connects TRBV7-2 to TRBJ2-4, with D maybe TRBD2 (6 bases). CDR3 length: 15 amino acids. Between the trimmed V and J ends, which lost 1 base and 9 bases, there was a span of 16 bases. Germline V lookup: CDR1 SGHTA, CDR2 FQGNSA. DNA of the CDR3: TGTGCCAGCAGCTTAGTTAGAACGCGGGGCGGCATTCAGTACTTC. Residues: CASSLVRTRGGIQYF.